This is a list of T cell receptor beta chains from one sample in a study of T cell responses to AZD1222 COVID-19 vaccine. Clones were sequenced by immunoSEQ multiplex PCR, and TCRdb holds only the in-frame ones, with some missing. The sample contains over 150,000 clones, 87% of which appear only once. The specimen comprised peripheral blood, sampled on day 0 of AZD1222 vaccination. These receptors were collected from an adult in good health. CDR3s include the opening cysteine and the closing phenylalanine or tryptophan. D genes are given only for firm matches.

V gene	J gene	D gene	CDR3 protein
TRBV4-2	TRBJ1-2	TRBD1	CASSQDMGTGQGGGYTF
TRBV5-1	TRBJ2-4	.	CASSLAGQGNQNIQYF
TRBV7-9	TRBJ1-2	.	CASSPDKKPYGYTF
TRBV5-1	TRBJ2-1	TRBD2	CASIPGLGPPNEQFF
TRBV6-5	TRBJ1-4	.	CASKRQLNEKLFF
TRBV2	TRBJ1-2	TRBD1	CASSENRGLKGYTF
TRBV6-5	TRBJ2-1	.	CASKSRGSYNEQFF
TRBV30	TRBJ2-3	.	CAWSTDSYTDTQYF
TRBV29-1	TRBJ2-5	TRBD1	CSSTTGIGQETQYF
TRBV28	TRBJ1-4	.	CASSDREKLFF
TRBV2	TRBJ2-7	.	CASGIYEQYF
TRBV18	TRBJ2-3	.	CASSRGSGPTDTQYF
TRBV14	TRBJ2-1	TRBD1	CASSSGQKIRRGSYNEQFF
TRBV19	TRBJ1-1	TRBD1	CASSIGTGGTEAFF
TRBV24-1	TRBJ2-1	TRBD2	CATSERGLAADNEQFF
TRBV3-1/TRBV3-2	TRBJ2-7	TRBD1	CASSRNLDRAYEQYF